This T cell receptor beta chain was captured by sequencing in a study of OX40 agonist ivuxolimab in advanced cancers. The overall study: Ivuxolimab was administered intravenously to patients at 0.01 to 10 mg/kg every 2 weeks.

Study results and limitations: Expanded clones belonging to CD8+ T cells outnumbered, on average, those of CD4+.

Note on this clone: The antigen remains unidentified.

Produced via immunoSEQ multiplex PCR; TCRdb's table is partial and in-frame only. This sample yields tens of thousands of clones, of which approximately 88% are seen a single time; 9.5% to 10% belongs to the top ten. Material: CD4+ or CD8+ T cells sorted from blood, obtained in a trial of the OX40 agonist ivuxolimab. The origin of this receptor is an adult with an advanced solid tumor such as melanoma, head and neck, liver or kidney cancer.

CDR3 DNA: TGTGCCATCAGTGAGTCTCAGGGCCCGGGGAACATTCAGTACTTC. It encodes CAISESQGPGNIQYF. This sequence joins TRBV10-3 and TRBJ2-4; D is possibly TRBD1 or TRBD2 (5 bases each). The CDR3 is made up of 15 amino acids. Germline-derived CDR1 and CDR2 are ENHRY and SYGVKD. The V and J ends lost 0 bases and 7 bases respectively, with 13 bases between them.